This TCR beta chain was identified in a study of regulatory T cells in long-lasting Graves disease. Study overall: Patients with new Graves' disease had used antithyroid drugs below 3 months.

Ten or more counts support this clonotype. The antigen is undetermined. Study outcomes and limitations: Researchers examined only peripheral blood and not thyroid tissue. Persistent patients had a count of shared public clonotypes (approximately 3,000) that exceeded that of new patients (about 970).

With V trimmed by 2 bases and J by 9 bases, 16 bases remained unmatched. CDR3 length: 18 residues. Germline loops: CDR1 KGHDR, CDR2 SFDVKD. Building of the TCR beta libraries involved iRepertoire HTBI primers and Arm-PCR of CDR3 regions. TCRdb redid the calling of the multiplex PCR reads with MiXCR, one entry per CDR3 protein. The data contain some 250,000 distinct CDR3 sequences, 20% of them singletons. Time point specified: newly diagnosed GD, antithyroid drugs for less than 3 months. The TCR library was prepared using RNA isolated from PBMCs. Graves' disease diagnosis relied on American Thyroid Association guidelines.

V gene TRBV24-1 combines with J gene TRBJ2-1, with 9 bases fitting TRBD2. This specimen was peripheral blood mononuclear cells (PBMCs), taken at new diagnosis, from a patient treated with antithyroid drugs. The TCR originated in a female donor with Graves disease. CDR3 coding DNA: TGTGCCACCAGTGATTCGCGTGGATGGCTAGCGGGAAAGGGTGAGCAGTTCTTC. It translates to CATSDSRGWLAGKGEQFF.